Given below is one T cell receptor (beta chain) in context. This sample was taken from a study of blood T cell repertoires in COVID-19. Study-wide background: Sample material is recorded as cDNA or gDNA derived from T cells, B-cell-depleted T cells, or PBMCs.

Authors' data handling: Amplification with reference gene primers provided the estimates of nucleated cell counts. Data came from immunoSEQ multiplex PCR; TCRdb stores just in-frame clones and leaves some out. V and J calls and clone size follow that table, whereas D and trimming were derived from the DNA. The sample lists roughly 380,000 clones; almost 90% were seen once. This CDR3 has 12 residues. Germline CDR1 SQVTM, CDR2 ANQGSEA. Losses at the gene ends were 7 bases for V and 4 bases for J; bases not matched to a gene: 7. Cohort assignment relied on participant-reported clinical history. The chain is built from TRBV29-1 and TRBJ2-7; 7 nucleotides agree with TRBD1. The origin of this receptor is a woman younger than 45 who had been exposed to COVID-19. The sequencing input was PBMCs or T cells enriched from blood (not recorded which). CDR3 in amino acids: CSAAGRGYEQYF. For the CDR3, the DNA is TGCAGCGCTGCGGGCAGGGGGTACGAGCAGTACTTC.